The 11 T cell receptor beta chains listed next were all sequenced from one sample in a study of blood T cell repertoires in COVID-19 (dated by TCRdb to between 2020 and 2021). The method behind the library was the immunoSEQ multiplex PCR assay. TCRdb took this table from immuneACCESS and kept in-frame rearrangements with V and J called. Such tables lack part of the clones; where checked against another copy, unresolved V genes explain under half of the gap, and the rest is unexplained. Counted in this sample were approximately 250,000 clones; around 88% of them appeared once. 0.95% to 1.5% of the sample rests with the top ten. Material for sequencing was PBMCs or T cells enriched from blood (not recorded which). These receptors were obtained from a woman aged 40 to 50 with acute COVID-19.

The chain employs TRBV5-4 and TRBJ1-4, with TRBD1 matching over 7 bases. The CDR3 runs to 15 residues. V dropped 5 bases and J dropped 3; count of bases not matched to a gene: 7. Germline assignment: CDR1 SGHNT and CDR2 YYREEE (reference sequence). Here the CDR3 DNA reads TGTGCCAGCAGTTCGGGGGACAGACCTAATGAAAAACTGTTTTTT. Translating gives CASSSGDRPNEKLFF.

The J gene is TRBJ1-5, the V gene TRBV2; D not resolved. There are 14 residues in the CDR3. Per the germline V gene, CDR1 is SNHLY and CDR2 is FYNNEI. Trimming left V 7 bases short and J 6 bases short, with 16 bases between. CDR3 nucleotide sequence: TGTGCCAGCACTAGGACGGGGTTGGGTCAGCCCCAGCATTTT. Its protein product is CASTRTGLGQPQHF.

The chain links TRBV5-4 to TRBJ2-5; 12 nucleotides match TRBD2. The germline V gene has CDR1 SGHNT and CDR2 YYREEE (reference sequence). There are 16 residues in the CDR3. With 1 base clipped from V and 5 bases from J, the junction kept 6 bases outside the gene matches. The CDR3 bases are TGTGCCAGCAGCTTGCGGACTAGCGGGATTAGGGAGACCCAGTACTTC. Amino acids: CASSLRTSGIRETQYF.

The chain uses TRBV12-5 and TRBJ2-2; D possibly corresponds to TRBD1 (7 bases). In germline, CDR1 is LGHNT, CDR2 FRNRAP. Trimming took 1 base from V and 4 from J, leaving 22 bases between them. This CDR3 contains 19 residues. The CDR3 DNA is TGTGCTAGTGGTTTGGCCCCGGGACTTCAACCAGGGGGCACCGGGGAGCTGTTTTTT. Translating it yields CASGLAPGLQPGGTGELFF.

The chain carries TRBV6-2 or TRBV6-3 and TRBJ2-1; possible D gene TRBD2, 6 bases. The CDR3 consists of 14 residues. The V end lost 4 bases, the J end lost 7 bases, and 14 bases lay between the germline ends. Germline-derived CDR1 and CDR2 are MNHEY and SVGEGT. CDR3 protein: CASSLSASANEQFF. CDR3 in DNA: TGTGCCAGCAGTTTGTCGGCTAGCGCGAATGAGCAGTTCTTC.

The chain employs TRBV19 and TRBJ2-5; 7 nucleotides agree with TRBD2. J gave up 1 base and V 5 bases, and 7 bases lay outside the gene matches. CDR3 length: 15 amino acids. Germline CDR1 is LNHDA and CDR2 is SQIVND (reference sequence). The CDR3 DNA is TGTGCCAGTAGTCCTCTAGCGGACCTCCAAGAGACCCAGTACTTC. Protein sequence: CASSPLADLQETQYF.

The V gene is TRBV30, the J gene TRBJ1-3; D is possibly TRBD1 (5 bases). Germline lookup yields CDR1 GTSNPN and CDR2 SVGIG (reference sequence). V gave up 0 bases and J gave up 2 bases, with 8 bases separating them. CDR3 size: 14 residues. The CDR3 spells CAWSVGGAGNTIYF. CDR3 nucleotide sequence: TGTGCCTGGAGTGTTGGAGGGGCTGGAAACACCATATATTTT.

V and J are TRBV5-6 and TRBJ2-7, with D tentatively TRBD1 (5 bases). The V gene lost 2 bases and the J gene lost 7 bases, with 13 bases spanning the gap. Germline loops: CDR1 SGHDT, CDR2 YYEEEE. This CDR3 comprises 13 residues. The CDR3 region has the DNA TGTGCCAGCAGCTTCAGGGTTGTAGGGGAGCAGTACGTC. It specifies CASSFRVVGEQYV.

About this clone: The sample holds other DNA sequences that translate to the same CDR3. The J gene is TRBJ1-6, the V gene TRBV18; D uncertain. This CDR3 has 14 residues. V shed 5 bases and J shed 7 bases, with 12 bases lying between them. Germline V CDR1 and CDR2: KGHSH, LQKENI. The CDR3 sequence is CASSSEPKNSPLHF. Here the CDR3 DNA reads TGTGCCAGCTCATCGGAGCCAAAAAATTCACCCCTCCACTTT.

The chain uses TRBV7-9 and TRBJ2-3; a possible D gene is TRBD1 (5 bases). CDR3 length: 15 residues. Germline V gene sequence: CDR1 SEHNR, CDR2 FQNEAQ (reference sequence). With 1 base removed from V and 3 bases from J, the gap between germline ends came to 11 bases. CDR3 sequence: CASSLGQGITDTQYF. CDR3 in DNA: TGTGCCAGCAGCTTAGGGCAGGGAATTACAGATACGCAGTATTTT. The full variable domain, in which reference TRBV7-9 and TRBJ2-3 provide the parts outside the CDR3, is DTGVSQNPRHKITKRGQNVTFRCDPISEHNRLYWYRQTLGQGPEFLTYFQNEAQLEKSRLLSDRFSAERPKGSFSTLEIQRTEQGDSAMYLCASSLGQGITDTQYFGPGTRLTVL.

The rearrangement uses TRBV28 and TRBJ2-7; possibly TRBD2 for D (6 bases). Deletions cut 3 bases from V and 4 bases from J, with 16 bases between. This CDR3 contains 15 residues. CDR1 and CDR2 (germline): MDHEN, SYDVKM. The CDR3 sequence is CASSLSAGYSYEQYF. Written as DNA, the CDR3 is TGTGCCAGCAGTTTGTCCGCGGGATACTCTTACGAGCAGTACTTC.